Each of the 26 T cell receptor beta chains below was sequenced from the same sample in a study of CD4 T cell repertoires in COVID-19. The assay was immunoSEQ multiplex PCR, and TCRdb's table has in-frame clones only and misses some. The sample lists about 75,000 clones; about 83% were seen once. The sequenced sample was CD4+ T cells from peripheral blood, obtained after recovery from COVID-19. The source is a human donor who had COVID-19.

The V call is TRBV6-5, the J call TRBJ1-2, with D unresolved. Deletions cut 0 bases from V and 4 bases from J, with 9 bases between. Germline V lookup: CDR1 MNHEY, CDR2 SVGAGI. This CDR3 contains 14 residues. The CDR3: CASSYSSQLYGYTF. The CDR3 coding sequence is TGTGCCAGCAGTTACTCGAGTCAGCTCTATGGCTACACCTTC.

This chain connects TRBV7-3 to TRBJ2-2; D is uncertain. Germline CDR1 is SGHTA and CDR2 is FQGTGA. V was pared by 5 bases and J by 4 bases, with 14 bases between. The CDR3 runs 15 residues. CDR3 DNA sequence: TGTGCCAGCAGCCAGACGGACCGCCCCACCGGGGAGCTGTTTTTT. It specifies CASSQTDRPTGELFF.

The CDR3 is CASSALLGSTDTQYF. The CDR3 coding sequence is TGCGCCAGCAGCGCCCTTCTAGGGTCCACAGATACGCAGTATTTT. The chain has TRBV5-1 and TRBJ2-3; D is undetermined. The CDR3 extends over 15 amino acids. Germline CDR1 is SGHRS and CDR2 is YFSETQ. The germline V and J ends were trimmed by 4 bases and 2 bases, with 14 bases remaining between them.

The J gene is TRBJ2-7, the V gene TRBV9; the match to TRBD1 covers 10 bases. Germline lookup yields CDR1 SGDLS and CDR2 YYNGEE. CDR3 size: 14 residues. The V and J ends lost 4 bases and 5 bases, in that order; junction bases with no gene match: 6. CDR3 DNA: TGTGCCAGCAGCCCATGGGACAGGGGCAACGAGCAGTACTTC. Protein sequence: CASSPWDRGNEQYF.

This chain links TRBV3-1 (or the pseudogene TRBV3-2) with TRBJ2-3, with 7 positions matching TRBD2. Germline CDR1 and CDR2: LGHDT and YNNKEL (reference sequence). The junction had 5 bases not matched to a gene; V was cut back by 2 bases and J by 9 bases. This CDR3 has 13 residues. CDR3 nucleotide sequence: TGTGCCAGCAGCCAACGACTAGCAAGGACGCAGTATTTT. This gives the protein CASSQRLARTQYF.

This sequence joins TRBV5-1 and TRBJ2-1, with TRBD2 matching 9 bases. J lost 5 bases, V lost 4 bases, and 4 bases had no gene match. CDR1 is SGHRS, CDR2 YFSETQ, per germline. This CDR3 spans 14 amino acids. CDR3 sequence reads: CASSQRGADNEQFF. CDR3 nucleotide sequence: TGCGCCAGCAGCCAGCGGGGGGCTGACAATGAGCAGTTCTTC.

The CDR3 loop is CASRPTGGDTEAFF. The DNA of the CDR3 is TGTGCCAGCAGACCTACAGGGGGCGACACTGAAGCTTTCTTT. The chain uses TRBV6-2 or TRBV6-3 and TRBJ1-1, with 9 bases lining up with TRBD1. V was pared by 6 bases and J by 3 bases, with 5 bases of the junction left unmatched. The CDR3 has 14 residues. Germline CDR1 and CDR2: MNHEY and SVGEGT.

V is TRBV6-5 and J is TRBJ2-7; the match to TRBD2 covers 9 bases. This CDR3 is built from 15 residues. The germline V gene has CDR1 MNHEY and CDR2 SVGAGI. V was clipped by 2 bases and J by 3 bases; unmatched bases: 5. The CDR3 bases are TGTGCCAGCAGTTACGGGGCTAGCGGGGACTACGAGCAGTACTTC. As protein: CASSYGASGDYEQYF.

This rearrangement joins TRBV6-5 to TRBJ1-1; D is unresolved. V gave up 6 bases and J gave up 3 bases, with 17 bases separating them. The germline V gene encodes CDR1 MNHEY and CDR2 SVGAGI. CDR3 length: 15 amino acids. The CDR3 loop is CASSPWRWEDTEAFF. CDR3 nucleotides: TGTGCCAGCAGCCCCTGGAGGTGGGAGGACACTGAAGCTTTCTTT.

Only one count was recorded for this clone. The genes are TRBV24-1 and TRBJ2-5, with D unresolved. The V gene's germline CDR1 is KGHDR and CDR2 SFDVKD. The CDR3 consists of 16 residues. The V end was cut by 5 bases, the J end by 1 base, with 16 bases between. The CDR3 here is CATSANGRGVQETQYF. The CDR3 DNA is TGTGCCACCAGTGCTAACGGACGAGGAGTCCAAGAGACCCAGTACTTC.

The V call is TRBV5-6, the J call TRBJ1-2; no clear D gene. The CDR3 contains 14 residues. Looked up from germline, CDR1 is SGHDT and CDR2 is YYEEEE. V lost 0 bases and J 4 bases, leaving 10 bases between the germline ends. As DNA, the CDR3 is TGTGCCAGCAGCTTGGTCGAGGAACTCTATGGCTACACCTTC. Protein: CASSLVEELYGYTF.

The chain has TRBV12-3 or TRBV12-4 and TRBJ1-2; TRBD1 is a possible D gene (5 bases). The V end was cut by 3 bases, the J end by 7 bases, with 12 bases between. The CDR3 totals 13 residues. CDR3 residues: CASSLGPGGGYTF. The CDR3 nucleotides are TGTGCCAGCAGTTTGGGGCCCGGAGGTGGCTACACCTTC.

The genes are TRBV2 and TRBJ1-2; TRBD1 agrees at 9 bases. The J segment lost 6 bases and the V segment lost 5 bases, leaving 10 bases of the junction unmatched. This CDR3 has 15 amino acids. Germline V gene sequence: CDR1 SNHLY, CDR2 FYNNEI. The CDR3 bases are TGTGCCAGCAGTCCTAACGGACAGGGGTTCGATGGCTACACCTTC. Translating gives CASSPNGQGFDGYTF. Variable domain in full (rest from reference TRBV2 and TRBJ1-2): EPEVTQTPSHQVTQMGQEVILRCVPISNHLYFYWYRQILGQKVEFLVSFYNNEISEKSEIFDDQFSVERPDGSNFTLKIRSTKLEDSAMYFCASSPNGQGFDGYTFGSGTRLTVV.

A note on this clone: In the same sample, other DNA sequences code for this CDR3. The CDR3: CASSPPNTGELFF. CDR3 DNA sequence: TGTGCCAGCTCACCGCCTAACACCGGGGAGCTGTTTTTT. The chain combines TRBV18 with TRBJ2-2; no clear D gene. The V gene's germline CDR1 is KGHSH and CDR2 LQKENI. V lost 3 bases and J 2 bases, leaving 4 bases between the germline ends. The CDR3 length is 13 residues.

This chain connects TRBV5-1 to TRBJ2-2, with 7 bases matching TRBD2. V was pared by 5 bases and J by 0 bases, with 7 bases of the junction left unmatched. The CDR3 is 16 residues long. CDR1 and CDR2 from the germline V gene are SGHRS and YFSETQ. The CDR3 sequence: CASSWSGTSNTGELFF. The CDR3 DNA sequence: TGCGCCAGCAGTTGGAGCGGGACTTCGAACACCGGGGAGCTGTTTTTT.

CDR3 bases: TGTGCCAGCAGCCCCGGGACTAGAGGGCAGACCCAGTACTTC. Its protein is CASSPGTRGQTQYF. The chain carries TRBV3-1 (or the pseudogene TRBV3-2) and TRBJ2-5; TRBD2 aligns across 8 bases. In germline, CDR1 is LGHDT, CDR2 YNNKEL (reference sequence). V lost 4 bases, J lost 6 bases, and 7 bases stayed unmatched. CDR3 size: 14 residues.

The gene calls are TRBV12-3 or TRBV12-4 and TRBJ2-5; D ambiguous. The CDR3 length is 12 residues. Trimming left V 4 bases short and J 2 bases short, with 5 bases between. The CDR3 spells CASSSQQETQYF. In DNA form, the CDR3 reads TGTGCCAGCAGTTCCCAACAAGAGACCCAGTACTTC.

The chain recombines TRBV19 with TRBJ1-5, with D possibly matching TRBD1 (5 bases). CDR3 length: 17 residues. V was shortened by 0 bases and J by 2 bases, with 14 bases between the two germline ends. CDR1 and CDR2 from the germline V gene are LNHDA and SQIVND (reference sequence). The CDR3 loop reads CASSIDRSGLGNQPQHF. In DNA, the CDR3 is TGTGCCAGTAGTATAGATCGATCGGGGCTTGGCAATCAGCCCCAGCATTTT. Using reference TRBV19 and TRBJ1-5 for the parts outside the CDR3, the full variable domain is DGGITQSPKYLFRKEGQNVTLSCEQNLNHDAMYWYRQDPGQGLRLIYYSQIVNDFQKGDIAEGYSVSREKKESFPLTVTSAQKNPTAFYLCASSIDRSGLGNQPQHFGDGTRLSIL.

There are a few counts of this clone. V and J are TRBV6-5 and TRBJ1-3, with D uncertain. Germline V CDR1 and CDR2: MNHEY, SVGAGI. V shed 0 bases and J shed 0 bases, with 6 bases lying between them. This CDR3 has 15 residues. Here the CDR3 DNA reads TGTGCCAGCAGTTACTCAGCAGACTCTGGAAACACCATATATTTT. As protein: CASSYSADSGNTIYF.

The chain recombines TRBV20-1 with TRBJ2-7; D gene uncertain. The germline CDR1 and CDR2 sequences are DFQATT and SNEGSKA (reference sequence). The V and J ends lost 2 bases and 6 bases respectively, with 8 bases between them. The CDR3 is made up of 11 amino acids. DNA of the CDR3: TGCAGTGCTAGAAAGGAACGCGAGCAGTACTTC. Translated, it gives CSARKEREQYF.

This clone was seen just once. The chain combines TRBV19 with TRBJ2-2; D gene ambiguous. The germline V gene encodes CDR1 LNHDA and CDR2 SQIVND (reference sequence). V was cut by 2 bases and J by 3 bases, with 7 bases left in between. The CDR3 has 14 residues. The CDR3 coding sequence is TGTGCCAGTAGTATAAATACCCACACCGGGGAGCTGTTTTTT. Its protein is CASSINTHTGELFF.

CDR3 residues: CASSPRGQLYMNTEAFF. In DNA form, the CDR3 reads TGTGCCAGCAGCCCCAGGGGACAGCTCTACATGAACACTGAAGCTTTCTTT. J is TRBJ1-1 and V is TRBV5-4; 7 bases fit TRBD1. This CDR3 is 17 amino acids long. After removal of 4 bases from V and 0 bases from J, the junction contained 12 bases not matched to a gene. The V gene's germline CDR1 is SGHNT and CDR2 YYREEE (reference sequence).

The V and J genes are TRBV19 and TRBJ1-1, with D possibly being TRBD1 (6 bases). CDR1 and CDR2 (germline): LNHDA, SQIVND (reference sequence). Trimming removed 3 bases from V and 4 bases from J, with 15 bases in between. The CDR3 loop spans 15 amino acids. CDR3 sequence reads: CASSIVPRGGTEAFF. Here the CDR3 DNA reads TGTGCCAGTAGTATCGTCCCCAGGGGTGGCACTGAAGCTTTCTTT.

The J gene is TRBJ2-2, the V gene TRBV18, with TRBD1 matching over 10 bases. The CDR3 consists of 17 residues. V lost 4 bases and J lost 1; bases outside the gene matches: 6. In germline, CDR1 is KGHSH, CDR2 LQKENI. CDR3 nucleotides: TGTGCCAGCTCACGGCGTGGGACAGGGGAGAACACCGGGGAGCTGTTTTTT. Translating it yields CASSRRGTGENTGELFF.

This clone was picked up one time. V usage is TRBV7-6 and J usage is TRBJ2-7, with D perhaps assigned TRBD1 or TRBD2 (5 bases each). Germline-derived CDR1 and CDR2 are SGHVS and FNYEAQ. V was trimmed by 1 base and J by 6 bases, leaving 13 bases between them. The length of the CDR3 is 14 residues. CDR3 nucleotide sequence: TGTGCCAGCAGCTTAGGAGGGGCTAAAGGCGAGCAGTACTTC. It codes for CASSLGGAKGEQYF.

This clone was seen once. This rearrangement joins TRBV5-4 to TRBJ1-2, with a possible D match to TRBD1 (6 bases). This CDR3 has 14 residues. In germline, CDR1 is SGHNT, CDR2 YYREEE (reference sequence). Deletions cut 2 bases from V and 3 bases from J, with 11 bases between. DNA for the CDR3: TGTGCCAGCAGCTTACAGGGCTCGGACTATGGCTACACCTTC. Translating gives CASSLQGSDYGYTF.